These 30 T cell receptor beta chains were sequenced from one sample in a study of identical twins. Each CDR3 protein is one row after TCRdb ran MiXCR on the 5' RACE reads. The table records some 590,000 distinct CDR3 sequences, around 9.6% of them present only once. These data were likewise used in another study, on yellow fever vaccine responses in identical twins.

The material sequenced was PBMCs. The receptors stem from a young woman in good health.

The rearrangement uses TRBV7-2 and TRBJ2-1; TRBD1 is a possible D gene (5 bases). The CDR3 runs 14 residues. Trimming took off 1 base at V and 8 bases at J, with 12 bases between the two ends. CDR1 and CDR2 from the germline V gene are SGHTA and FQGNSA. The chain's CDR3 is CASSLVSREDEQFF. In nucleotides, the CDR3 is TGTGCCAGCAGCTTAGTATCCAGGGAAGATGAGCAGTTCTTC.

The chain is built from TRBV27 and TRBJ2-7; no clear D. In germline, CDR1 is MNHEY, CDR2 SMNVEV (reference sequence). Trimming took 4 bases from V and 0 from J, leaving 10 bases between them. This CDR3 contains 14 residues. This chain's CDR3 is CASSYGPRSYEQYF. The CDR3, as DNA: TGTGCCAGCAGTTATGGCCCGCGCTCCTACGAGCAGTACTTC.

This clonotype was found a few times. The V call is TRBV14, the J call TRBJ2-3; 7 positions match TRBD2. V was pared by 1 base and J by 4 bases, with 11 bases of the junction left unmatched. CDR1 and CDR2 (germline): SGHDN, FVKESK. This CDR3 has 17 amino acids. DNA for the CDR3: TGTGCCAGCAGCCAAGCGGTGGAGCTAGCGGAAGCAGATACGCAGTATTTT. Translating gives CASSQAVELAEADTQYF.

This clonotype was recorded at least ten times. J is TRBJ1-6 and V is TRBV20-1; maybe TRBD1 (5 bases). CDR3 length: 14 amino acids. Germline CDR1 and CDR2: DFQATT and SNEGSKA (reference sequence). The V and J ends lost 5 bases and 8 bases respectively, with 16 bases between them. Here the CDR3 reads CSARYQGAHSPLHF. CDR3 bases: TGCAGTGCTCGATACCAGGGTGCACATTCACCCCTCCACTTT.

The rearrangement joins TRBV6-1 to TRBJ2-2, with TRBD2 matching over 8 bases. CDR3 length equals 18 residues. Losses at the gene ends were 5 bases for V and 7 bases for J; bases not matched to a gene: 18. In germline, CDR1 is MNHNS, CDR2 SASEGT. Here the CDR3 reads CASSPDKGVARGGGELFF. The CDR3 DNA is TGTGCCAGCAGTCCCGACAAGGGAGTAGCTCGGGGGGGCGGGGAGCTGTTTTTT.

This clonotype has more than one count but fewer than ten. Mismatch with germline at one junction end may stem from a read error. The rearrangement uses TRBV6-1 and TRBJ2-1; 7 positions match TRBD2. This CDR3 has 14 amino acids. In germline, CDR1 is MNHNS, CDR2 SASEGT. In DNA, the CDR3 is TGTGCCAGCAGAAGACTAGCCTCCCACAATGAGCAGTTCTTC. Translation: CASRRLASHNEQFF.

This clonotype was counted at least ten times. The chain carries TRBV4-1 and TRBJ2-3, with 9 positions matching TRBD2. The germline V gene encodes CDR1 MGHRA and CDR2 YSYEKL. V dropped 2 bases and J dropped 2; count of bases not matched to a gene: 2. The CDR3 extends over 15 amino acids. CDR3 nucleotides: TGCGCCAGCAGCCAACTAGCGGGAAACACAGATACGCAGTATTTT. Protein: CASSQLAGNTDTQYF.

This rearrangement joins TRBV29-1 to TRBJ2-1, with TRBD1 matching 7 bases. Germline assignment: CDR1 SQVTM and CDR2 ANQGSEA. CDR3 length equals 16 residues. Trimming removed 1 base from V and 0 bases from J; junction bases left unmatched: 6. As DNA, the CDR3 is TGCAGCGTTGAAGGAAAAAGGGGGCCCTCCTACAATGAGCAGTTCTTC. It is translated as CSVEGKRGPSYNEQFF.

The gene calls are TRBV4-3 and TRBJ2-5; perhaps TRBD2 as D (5 bases). V was cut by 0 bases and J by 5 bases, with 10 bases left in between. Looked up from germline, CDR1 is LGHNA and CDR2 is YSLEER. The CDR3 extends over 14 amino acids. The CDR3 DNA sequence: TGCGCCAGCAGCCAAGACCCTCGAGGGGAGACCCAGTACTTC. Amino acid sequence: CASSQDPRGETQYF.

This clonotype was observed a few times. The gene calls are TRBV20-1 and TRBJ2-3; 8 bases are a match to TRBD2. The CDR3 length is 17 residues. Losses at the gene ends were 1 base for V and 4 bases for J; bases not matched to a gene: 13. Germline assignment: CDR1 DFQATT and CDR2 SNEGSKA (reference sequence). CDR3 region: CSARGREDLSRSDTQYF. The CDR3 region has the DNA TGCAGTGCTAGAGGGCGGGAGGACCTAAGCCGATCAGATACGCAGTATTTT.

The chain uses TRBV4-3 and TRBJ2-1, with 7 bases lining up with TRBD2. The germline gives CDR1 LGHNA, CDR2 YSLEER. CDR3 length: 15 amino acids. Trimming at V came to 1 base and at J to 0 bases, leaving 0 bases not matched to a gene. CDR3 nucleotides: TGCGCCAGCAGCCAAGGGACTAGCTCCTACAATGAGCAGTTCTTC. This sequence encodes CASSQGTSSYNEQFF.

This clonotype was counted a few times. The chain combines TRBV5-6 with TRBJ2-5; D is possibly TRBD2 (6 bases). Trimming cost V 2 bases and J 4 bases, with 15 bases left between them. The CDR3 spans 15 residues. Germline V lookup: CDR1 SGHDT, CDR2 YYEEEE. CDR3 in DNA: TGTGCCAGCAGCTTTATCGATCGGGGGAGAGAGACCCAGTACTTC. It translates to CASSFIDRGRETQYF.

This clonotype came up a few times. This chain connects TRBV5-1 to TRBJ2-7; 10 bases align to TRBD2. Germline lookup yields CDR1 SGHRS and CDR2 YFSETQ. The CDR3 loop spans 15 amino acids. J was trimmed by 2 bases and V by 4 bases; bases with no gene match: 6. CDR3 region: CASSGGLANPYEQYF. Here the CDR3 DNA reads TGCGCCAGCAGCGGGGGACTAGCGAATCCCTACGAGCAGTACTTC. Full variable domain (missing parts from reference TRBV5-1 and TRBJ2-7): KAGVTQTPRYLIKTRGQQVTLSCSPISGHRSVSWYQQTPGQGLQFLFEYFSETQRNKGNFPGRFSGRQFSNSRSEMNVSTLELGDSALYLCASSGGLANPYEQYFGPGTRLTVT.

This clonotype was detected many times. The chain carries TRBV20-1 and TRBJ1-5, with TRBD1 matching over 10 bases. Trimming took 6 bases from V and 6 from J; bases not matched to a gene: 5. The CDR3 is made up of 13 amino acids. In germline, CDR1 is DFQATT, CDR2 SNEGSKA (reference sequence). CDR3 DNA: TGCAGTGCGACAGGGGGCTCGGGTCAGCCCCAGCATTTT. Its translation is CSATGGSGQPQHF.

This clonotype showed up many times. The chain recombines TRBV12-3 or TRBV12-4 with TRBJ2-1; 12 nucleotides align to TRBD2. CDR3 length equals 15 residues. V gave up 3 bases and J gave up 7 bases; unmatched junction bases: 4. The CDR3 spells CASSFWTSGKNEQFF. The CDR3 nucleotides read TGTGCCAGCAGTTTTTGGACTAGCGGGAAAAATGAGCAGTTCTTC.

This clonotype occurred many times. This chain uses TRBV4-3 with TRBJ2-2, with D uncertain. V was cut by 0 bases and J by 5 bases, with 16 bases left in between. The CDR3 runs 17 residues. Germline values: CDR1 LGHNA, CDR2 YSLEER. CDR3 nucleotides: TGCGCCAGCAGCCAAGATAGCTACCCGAGGCTTACCGGGGAGCTGTTTTTT. Amino acid sequence: CASSQDSYPRLTGELFF.

This clonotype occurred many times. The V gene is TRBV3-1, the J gene TRBJ2-7, with D unclear. This CDR3 has 15 residues. Germline V gene data show CDR1 as LGHDT and CDR2 as YNNKEL (reference sequence). Trimming took off 1 base at V and 5 bases at J, with 15 bases between the two ends. The CDR3 spells CASSQGILGVNEQYF. In nucleotides, the CDR3 is TGTGCCAGCAGCCAAGGGATTCTTGGGGTAAACGAGCAGTACTTC.

This clonotype occurred a few times. At one end the junction does not follow the germline gene, possibly because of a read error. The gene calls are TRBV7-3 and TRBJ2-3; 11 bases map to TRBD2. Germline V gives CDR1 SGHTA, CDR2 FQGTGA. This CDR3 comprises 16 residues. The CDR3: CASSLTSGGYTDTQYF. CDR3 nucleotide sequence: TGTGCCAGCAGCCTAACTAGCGGGGGTTACACAGATACGCAGTATTTT.

At least ten counts were recorded for this clonotype. This rearrangement joins TRBV12-3 or TRBV12-4 to TRBJ1-2, with a tentative D call TRBD1 (6 bases). The CDR3 length is 12 residues. V was trimmed by 5 bases and J by 7 bases, leaving 11 bases between them. CDR3 protein: CASSNGDIGYTF. The CDR3 DNA sequence: TGTGCCAGCAGTAATGGGGACATTGGCTACACCTTC.

This clonotype was detected a few times. This chain links TRBV29-1 with TRBJ2-7; perhaps TRBD1 as D (6 bases). V was shortened by 6 bases and J by 7 bases, with 13 bases between the two germline ends. This CDR3 spans 11 amino acids. Germline V gene data show CDR1 as SQVTM and CDR2 as ANQGSEA. CDR3 sequence reads: CSVIETGEQYF. The CDR3 nucleotides read TGCAGCGTGATCGAAACAGGGGAGCAGTACTTC.

This clonotype came up many times. Here the CDR3 reads CATSRISGTGAEQFF. CDR3 nucleotide sequence: TGTGCCACCAGCAGAATATCCGGGACAGGGGCTGAGCAGTTCTTC. The chain has TRBV15 and TRBJ2-1, with 10 positions matching TRBD1. The germline CDR1 and CDR2 sequences are LNHNV and YYDKDF (reference sequence). This CDR3 has 15 residues. J was trimmed by 9 bases and V by 2 bases; bases with no gene match: 7. Drawing the rest from reference TRBV15 and TRBJ2-1, the complete variable domain is DAMVIQNPRYQVTQFGKPVTLSCSQTLNHNVMYWYQQKSSQAPKLLFHYYDKDFNNEADTPDNFQSRRPNTSFCFLDIRSPGLGDTAMYLCATSRISGTGAEQFFGPGTRLTVL.

This clonotype was seen only a few times. The rearrangement uses TRBV6-5 and TRBJ2-7, with 7 bases aligning to TRBD1. The CDR3 consists of 15 residues. With V trimmed by 6 bases and J by 0 bases, 8 bases remained unmatched. Germline loops: CDR1 MNHEY, CDR2 SVGAGI. For the CDR3, the DNA is TGTGCCAGCAGCTACCGGACAGGCGACTCCTACGAGCAGTACTTC. Its protein is CASSYRTGDSYEQYF.

This clonotype was recorded many times. The V gene is TRBV7-9, the J gene TRBJ2-7, with D unclear. The CDR3 loop spans 14 amino acids. Germline-derived CDR1 and CDR2 are SEHNR and FQNEAQ (reference sequence). Trimming stripped 1 base from V and 1 base from J, with 8 bases between. Here the CDR3 reads CASSLEQASYEQYF. DNA for the CDR3: TGTGCCAGCAGCTTAGAACAAGCGTCCTACGAGCAGTACTTC.

This clonotype came up a few times. This rearrangement joins TRBV5-1 to TRBJ2-1; no clear D. V was cut by 6 bases and J by 2 bases, with 12 bases left in between. The CDR3 is made up of 14 amino acids. The germline V gene encodes CDR1 SGHRS and CDR2 YFSETQ. The DNA of the CDR3 is TGCGCCAGCACTAGGAACGAACCCTACAATGAGCAGTTCTTC. Translated: CASTRNEPYNEQFF.

This clonotype was seen a few times. The chain uses TRBV6-5 and TRBJ2-5, with 10 bases aligning to TRBD2. Losses at the gene ends were 1 base for V and 3 bases for J; bases not matched to a gene: 2. The CDR3 consists of 15 residues. Germline loops: CDR1 MNHEY, CDR2 SVGAGI. CDR3: CASSYLGLAEETQYF. In DNA, the CDR3 is TGTGCCAGCAGTTACTTAGGACTAGCGGAAGAGACCCAGTACTTC.

In this sample, this clonotype turned up many times. This rearrangement joins TRBV7-9 to TRBJ2-3; 11 bases map to TRBD2. The CDR3 runs to 16 residues. Per germline, CDR1 SEHNR and CDR2 FQNEAQ (reference sequence). Trimming at V came to 7 bases and at J to 0 bases, leaving 6 bases not matched to a gene. The CDR3 here is CASNVLAGGSTDTQYF. The CDR3 bases are TGTGCCAGCAACGTTCTAGCGGGAGGCAGCACAGATACGCAGTATTTT.

Only a few counts were recorded for this clonotype. V is TRBV7-9 and J is TRBJ1-1, with 8 bases that match TRBD1. V was clipped by 7 bases and J by 4 bases; unmatched bases: 14. Germline CDR1 reads SEHNR; CDR2 reads FQNEAQ (reference sequence). CDR3 length: 16 residues. CDR3 sequence reads: CASTDSRGLWSTEAFF. DNA for the CDR3: TGTGCCAGCACCGATTCCAGGGGGCTTTGGAGCACTGAAGCTTTCTTT.

This chain uses TRBV4-2 with TRBJ2-1, with 11 bases aligning to TRBD2. CDR1 is LGHNA and CDR2 is YNFKEQ in the germline V gene. The J segment lost 1 base and the V segment lost 2 bases, leaving 1 base of the junction unmatched. This CDR3 spans 16 amino acids. CDR3 DNA sequence: TGTGCCAGCAGCCAAACTAGCGGGGGTTCCTACAATGAGCAGTTCTTC. It yields the protein CASSQTSGGSYNEQFF.

This clonotype was found many times. V and J are TRBV3-1 and TRBJ2-4, with 10 positions matching TRBD1. V lost 4 bases and J lost 11; bases outside the gene matches: 23. Germline-derived CDR1 and CDR2 are LGHDT and YNNKEL (reference sequence). The CDR3 contains 19 residues. The CDR3 loop is CASSPARDRGWGTAFVQYF. Here the CDR3 DNA reads TGTGCCAGCAGCCCCGCGAGGGACAGGGGATGGGGTACGGCATTTGTTCAGTACTTC.

This clonotype was observed a few times. This rearrangement joins TRBV29-1 to TRBJ1-1; D gene uncertain. Germline CDR1 reads SQVTM; CDR2 reads ANQGSEA. The V and J ends lost 4 bases and 3 bases respectively, with 9 bases between them. CDR3 length equals 12 residues. The CDR3 spells CSVVNTYTEAFF. CDR3 DNA sequence: TGCAGCGTTGTTAACACCTACACTGAAGCTTTCTTT.